This T cell receptor beta chain emerged from a study of T cell responses to AZD1222 COVID-19 vaccine. Points from the study as a whole: Unmutated regions of variants are reportedly targeted by nearly half of spike-specific TCRs. Donors in the cohort were predominantly white British and more often female, and clonal diversity was possibly underestimated.

Concerning this clone itself: Its specificity is unknown.

Method: immunoSEQ multiplex PCR; TCRdb's copy keeps in-frame clones and lacks some. The sample shows 110,000 to 150,000 clones, roughly nine tenths of them seen only once. The input for sequencing was peripheral blood, taken on day 0 of AZD1222 vaccination. The sequence derives from an adult in good health.

The CDR3 loop reads CASSPLQGTSPLHF. The DNA for the CDR3 is TGTGCCAGCTCACCACTCCAGGGGACTTCACCCCTCCACTTT. This rearrangement joins TRBV18 to TRBJ1-6; weak D call: TRBD1 (6 bases). Trimming removed 1 base from V and 9 bases from J, with 10 bases in between. The CDR3 totals 14 residues. Germline-derived CDR1 and CDR2 are KGHSH and LQKENI.